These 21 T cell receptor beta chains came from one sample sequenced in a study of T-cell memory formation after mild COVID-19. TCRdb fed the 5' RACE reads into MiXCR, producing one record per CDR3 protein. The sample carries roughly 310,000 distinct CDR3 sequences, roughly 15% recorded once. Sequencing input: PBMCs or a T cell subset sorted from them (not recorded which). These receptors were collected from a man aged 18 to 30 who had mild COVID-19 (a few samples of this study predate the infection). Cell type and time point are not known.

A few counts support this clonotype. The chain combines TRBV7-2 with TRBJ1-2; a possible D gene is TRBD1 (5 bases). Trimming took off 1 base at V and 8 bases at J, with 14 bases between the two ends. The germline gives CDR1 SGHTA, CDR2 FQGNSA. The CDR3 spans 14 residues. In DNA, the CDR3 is TGTGCCAGCAGCTTAGACGGGGCCCCTCGGGGCTACACCTTC. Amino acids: CASSLDGAPRGYTF.

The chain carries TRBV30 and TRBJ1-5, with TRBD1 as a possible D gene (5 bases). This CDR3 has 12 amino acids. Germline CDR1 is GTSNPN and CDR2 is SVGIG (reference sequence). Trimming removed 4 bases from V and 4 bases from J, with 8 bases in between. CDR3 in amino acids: CAWNRQNQPQHF. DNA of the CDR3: TGTGCCTGGAACAGGCAGAATCAGCCCCAGCATTTT.

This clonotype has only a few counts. CDR3 coding DNA: TGCGCCAGCAGCCAAGGATCTCCCGGGGGGAGCACTGAAGCTTTCTTT. It specifies CASSQGSPGGSTEAFF. V usage is TRBV4-3 and J usage is TRBJ1-1; D is perhaps TRBD1 (5 bases). This CDR3 is 16 amino acids long. Trimming removed 1 base from V and 4 bases from J, with 16 bases in between. Germline V gene data show CDR1 as LGHNA and CDR2 as YSLEER.

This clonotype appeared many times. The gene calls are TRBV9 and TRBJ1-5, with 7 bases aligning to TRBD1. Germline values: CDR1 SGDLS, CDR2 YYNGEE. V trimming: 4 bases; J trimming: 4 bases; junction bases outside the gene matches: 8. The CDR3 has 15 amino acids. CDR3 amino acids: CASSWTGNLNQPQHF. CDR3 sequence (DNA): TGTGCCAGCAGCTGGACAGGAAACCTAAATCAGCCCCAGCATTTT.

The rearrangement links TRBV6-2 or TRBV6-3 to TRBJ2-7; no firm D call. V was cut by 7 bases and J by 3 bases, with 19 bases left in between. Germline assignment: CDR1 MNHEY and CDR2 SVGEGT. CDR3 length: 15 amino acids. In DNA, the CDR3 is TGTGCCAGCATCGGCCACAGTCGCTTTAGCTACGAGCAGTACTTC. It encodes CASIGHSRFSYEQYF.

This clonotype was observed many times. CDR3 sequence: CASSSRGGETQYF. DNA for the CDR3: TGTGCCAGCAGCAGCAGGGGGGGCGAGACCCAGTACTTC. The V gene is TRBV7-2, the J gene TRBJ2-5; D is possibly TRBD1 or TRBD2 (7 bases each). The V end lost 5 bases, the J end lost 5 bases, and 12 bases lay between the germline ends. The CDR3 runs 13 residues. Germline V CDR1 and CDR2: SGHTA, FQGNSA.

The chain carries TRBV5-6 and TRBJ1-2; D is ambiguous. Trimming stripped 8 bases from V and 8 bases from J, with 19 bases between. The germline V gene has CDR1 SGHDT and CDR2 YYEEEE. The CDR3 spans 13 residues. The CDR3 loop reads CASSRGLPGGYTF. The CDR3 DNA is TGTGCCAGTAGCCGAGGACTGCCGGGCGGCTACACCTTC.

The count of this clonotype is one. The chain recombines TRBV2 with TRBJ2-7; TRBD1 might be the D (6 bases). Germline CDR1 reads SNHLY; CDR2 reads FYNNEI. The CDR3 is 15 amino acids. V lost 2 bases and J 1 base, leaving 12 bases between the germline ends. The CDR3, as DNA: TGTGCCAGCAGTGAAAGTCGGGACATTTCCTACGAGCAGTACTTC. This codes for CASSESRDISYEQYF.

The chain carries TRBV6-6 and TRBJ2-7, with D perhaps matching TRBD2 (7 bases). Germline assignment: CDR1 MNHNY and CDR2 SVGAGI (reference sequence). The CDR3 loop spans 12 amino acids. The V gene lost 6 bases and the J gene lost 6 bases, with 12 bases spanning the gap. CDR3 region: CASRLGGGEQYV. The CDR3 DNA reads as TGTGCCAGCAGGTTAGGGGGGGGCGAGCAGTACGTC.

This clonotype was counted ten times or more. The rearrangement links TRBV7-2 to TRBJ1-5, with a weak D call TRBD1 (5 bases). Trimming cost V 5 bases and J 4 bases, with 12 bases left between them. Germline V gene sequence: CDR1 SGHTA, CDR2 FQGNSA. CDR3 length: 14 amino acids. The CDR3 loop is CASSRYPGNQPQHF. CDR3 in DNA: TGTGCCAGCAGCCGATACCCAGGGAATCAGCCCCAGCATTTT.

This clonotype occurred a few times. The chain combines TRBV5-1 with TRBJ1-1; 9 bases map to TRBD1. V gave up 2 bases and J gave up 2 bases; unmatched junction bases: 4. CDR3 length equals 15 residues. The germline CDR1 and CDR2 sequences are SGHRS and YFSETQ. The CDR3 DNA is TGCGCCAGCAGCTTAGGGGACAGGGTAAACACTGAAGCTTTCTTT. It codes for CASSLGDRVNTEAFF.

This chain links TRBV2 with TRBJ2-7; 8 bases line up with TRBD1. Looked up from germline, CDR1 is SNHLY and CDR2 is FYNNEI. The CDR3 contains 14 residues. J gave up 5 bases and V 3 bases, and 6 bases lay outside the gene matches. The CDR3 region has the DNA TGTGCCAGCAGTGAGCAGGGGGCGCAGGACGAGCAGTACGTC. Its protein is CASSEQGAQDEQYV.

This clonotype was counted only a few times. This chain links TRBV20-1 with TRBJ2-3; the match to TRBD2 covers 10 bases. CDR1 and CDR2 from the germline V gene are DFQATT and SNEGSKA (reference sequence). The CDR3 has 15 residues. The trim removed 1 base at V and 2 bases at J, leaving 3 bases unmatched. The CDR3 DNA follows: TGCAGTGCTAGAGGGCTAGCGGGGGCCACAGATACGCAGTATTTT. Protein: CSARGLAGATDTQYF.

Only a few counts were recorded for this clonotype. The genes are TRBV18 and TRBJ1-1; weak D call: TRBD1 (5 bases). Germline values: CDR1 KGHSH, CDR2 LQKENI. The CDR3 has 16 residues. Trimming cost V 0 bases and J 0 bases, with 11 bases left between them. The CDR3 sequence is CASSPPVGALNTEAFF. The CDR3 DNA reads TGTGCCAGCTCACCACCGGTCGGGGCCCTGAACACTGAAGCTTTCTTT.

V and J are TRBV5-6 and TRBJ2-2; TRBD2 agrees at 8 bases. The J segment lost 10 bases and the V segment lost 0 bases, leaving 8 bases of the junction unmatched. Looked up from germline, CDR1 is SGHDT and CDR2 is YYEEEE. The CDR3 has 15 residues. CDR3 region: CASSLVTGGRKELFF. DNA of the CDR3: TGTGCCAGCAGCTTGGTTACGGGGGGGCGAAAGGAGCTGTTTTTT.

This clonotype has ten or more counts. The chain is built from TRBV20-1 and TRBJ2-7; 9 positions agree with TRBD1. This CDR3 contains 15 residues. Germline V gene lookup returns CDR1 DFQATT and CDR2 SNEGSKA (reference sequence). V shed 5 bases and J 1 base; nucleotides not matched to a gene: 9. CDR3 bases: TGCAGTGCTCATCCCCCCGGGACAGGGTCCTACGAGCAGTACTTC. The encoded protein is CSAHPPGTGSYEQYF.

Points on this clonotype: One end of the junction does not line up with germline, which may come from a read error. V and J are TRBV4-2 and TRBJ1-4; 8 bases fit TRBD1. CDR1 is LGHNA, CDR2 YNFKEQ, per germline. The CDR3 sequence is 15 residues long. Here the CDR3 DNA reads TGTGCCAGCAGCAAAGATCCCCAGGGGGCGGAAAAACTGTTTTTT. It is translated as CASSKDPQGAEKLFF.

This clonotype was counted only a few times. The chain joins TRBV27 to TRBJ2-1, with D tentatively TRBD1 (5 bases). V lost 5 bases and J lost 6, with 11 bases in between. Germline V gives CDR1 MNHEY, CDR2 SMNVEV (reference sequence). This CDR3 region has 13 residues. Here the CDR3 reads CASSPIGANEQFF. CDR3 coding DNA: TGTGCCAGCAGTCCCATTGGGGCCAATGAGCAGTTCTTC.

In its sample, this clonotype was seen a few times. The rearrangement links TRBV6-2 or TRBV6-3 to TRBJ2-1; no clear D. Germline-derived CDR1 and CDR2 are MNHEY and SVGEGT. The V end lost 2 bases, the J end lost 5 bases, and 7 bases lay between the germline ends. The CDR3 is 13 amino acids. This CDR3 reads CASSYGVNNEQFF. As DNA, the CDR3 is TGTGCCAGCAGTTACGGCGTGAACAATGAGCAGTTCTTC.

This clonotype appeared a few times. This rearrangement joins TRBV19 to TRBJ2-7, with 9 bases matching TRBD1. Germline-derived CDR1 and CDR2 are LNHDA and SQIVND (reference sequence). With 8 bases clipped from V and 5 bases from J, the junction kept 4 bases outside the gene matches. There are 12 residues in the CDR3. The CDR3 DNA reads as TGTGCCAGTCGACAGGGGGACAACGAGCAGTACTTC. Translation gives CASRQGDNEQYF. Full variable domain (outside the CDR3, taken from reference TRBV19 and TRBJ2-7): DGGITQSPKYLFRKEGQNVTLSCEQNLNHDAMYWYRQDPGQGLRLIYYSQIVNDFQKGDIAEGYSVSREKKESFPLTVTSAQKNPTAFYLCASRQGDNEQYFGPGTRLTVT.

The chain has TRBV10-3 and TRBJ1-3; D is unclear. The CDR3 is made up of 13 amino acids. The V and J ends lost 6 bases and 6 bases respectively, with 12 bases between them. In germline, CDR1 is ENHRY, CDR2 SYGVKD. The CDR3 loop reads CAISTMFENTIYF. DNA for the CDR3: TGTGCCATCAGCACGATGTTTGAAAACACCATATATTTT.